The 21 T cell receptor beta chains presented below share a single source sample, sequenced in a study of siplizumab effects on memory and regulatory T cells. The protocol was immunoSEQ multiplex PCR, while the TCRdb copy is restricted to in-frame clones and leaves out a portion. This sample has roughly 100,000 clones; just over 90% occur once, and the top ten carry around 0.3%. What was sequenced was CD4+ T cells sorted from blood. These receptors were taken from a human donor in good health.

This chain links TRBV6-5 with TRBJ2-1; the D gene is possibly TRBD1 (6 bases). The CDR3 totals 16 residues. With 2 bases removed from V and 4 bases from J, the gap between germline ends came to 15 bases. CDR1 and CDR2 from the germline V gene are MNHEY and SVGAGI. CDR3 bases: TGTGCCAGCAGTTACCGAACAGGGTATGGATACAATGAGCAGTTCTTC. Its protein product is CASSYRTGYGYNEQFF.

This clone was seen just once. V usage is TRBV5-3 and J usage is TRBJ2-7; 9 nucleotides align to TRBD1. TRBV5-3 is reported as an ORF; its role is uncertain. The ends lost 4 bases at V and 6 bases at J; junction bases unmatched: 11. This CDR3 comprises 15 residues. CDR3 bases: TGTGCCAGAAGCCCGAACCCGGGACAGGGCTGCGAGCAGTACTTC. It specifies CARSPNPGQGCEQYF.

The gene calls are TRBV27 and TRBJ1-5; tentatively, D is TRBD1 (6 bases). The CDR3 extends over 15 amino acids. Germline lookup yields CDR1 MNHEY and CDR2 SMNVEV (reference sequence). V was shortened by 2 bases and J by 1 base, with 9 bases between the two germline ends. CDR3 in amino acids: CASSLGGLSNQPQHF. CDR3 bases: TGTGCCAGCAGTTTAGGGGGGCTCAGCAATCAGCCCCAGCATTTT.

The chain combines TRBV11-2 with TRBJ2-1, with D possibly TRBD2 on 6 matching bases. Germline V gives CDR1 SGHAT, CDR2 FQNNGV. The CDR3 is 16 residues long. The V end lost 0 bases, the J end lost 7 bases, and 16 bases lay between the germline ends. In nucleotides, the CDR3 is TGTGCCAGCAGCTTAGATTGGGGACTTCTGAGGAATGAGCAGTTCTTC. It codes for CASSLDWGLLRNEQFF.

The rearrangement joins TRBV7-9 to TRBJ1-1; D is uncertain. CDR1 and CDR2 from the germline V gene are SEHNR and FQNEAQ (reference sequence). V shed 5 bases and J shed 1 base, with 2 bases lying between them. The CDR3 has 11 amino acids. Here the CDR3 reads CASSKNTEAFF. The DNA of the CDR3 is TGTGCCAGCAGCAAGAACACTGAAGCTTTCTTT. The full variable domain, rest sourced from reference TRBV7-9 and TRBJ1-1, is DTGVSQNPRHKITKRGQNVTFRCDPISEHNRLYWYRQTLGQGPEFLTYFQNEAQLEKSRLLSDRFSAERPKGSFSTLEIQRTEQGDSAMYLCASSKNTEAFFGQGTRLTVV.

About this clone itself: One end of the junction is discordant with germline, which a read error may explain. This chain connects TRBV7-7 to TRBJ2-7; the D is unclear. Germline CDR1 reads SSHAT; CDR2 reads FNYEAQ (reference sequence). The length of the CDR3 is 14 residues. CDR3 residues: CASSLSDTSYEQYF. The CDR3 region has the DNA TGTGCTAGCAGCTTAAGCGACACCTCCTACGAGCAGTACTTC.

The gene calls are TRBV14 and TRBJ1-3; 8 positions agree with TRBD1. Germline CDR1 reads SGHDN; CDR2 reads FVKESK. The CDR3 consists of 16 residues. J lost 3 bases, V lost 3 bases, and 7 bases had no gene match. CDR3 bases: TGTGCCAGCAGCCATATGACAGGGGTATTTGGAAACACCATATATTTT. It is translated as CASSHMTGVFGNTIYF.

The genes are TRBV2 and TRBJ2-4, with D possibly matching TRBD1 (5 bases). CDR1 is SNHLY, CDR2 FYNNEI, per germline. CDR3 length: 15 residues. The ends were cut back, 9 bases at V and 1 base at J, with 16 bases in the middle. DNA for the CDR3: TGTGCCAGTATCCCCCTGGCAGGGGCCAAAAACATTCAGTACTTC. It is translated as CASIPLAGAKNIQYF.

Written as DNA, the CDR3 is TGTGCCAGCAGTTACCGGGCCGGGAACACCGGGGAGCTGTTTTTT. Translation: CASSYRAGNTGELFF. The chain recombines TRBV6-6 with TRBJ2-2; D not resolved. Germline loops: CDR1 MNHNY, CDR2 SVGAGI (reference sequence). This CDR3 has 15 amino acids. V was shortened by 2 bases and J by 1 base, with 8 bases between the two germline ends.

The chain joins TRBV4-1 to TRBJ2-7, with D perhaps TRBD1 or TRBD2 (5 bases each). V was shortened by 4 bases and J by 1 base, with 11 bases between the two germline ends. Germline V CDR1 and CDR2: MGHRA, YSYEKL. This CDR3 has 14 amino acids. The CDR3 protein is CASSRDLRSYEQYF. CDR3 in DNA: TGCGCCAGCAGCCGGGACCTACGTTCCTACGAGCAGTACTTC.

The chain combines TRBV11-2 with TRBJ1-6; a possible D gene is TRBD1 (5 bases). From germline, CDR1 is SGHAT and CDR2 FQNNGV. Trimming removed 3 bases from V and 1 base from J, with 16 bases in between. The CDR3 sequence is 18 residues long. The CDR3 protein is CASSLTASQGSYNSPLHF. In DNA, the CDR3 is TGTGCCAGCAGCTTGACAGCGTCCCAAGGGTCCTATAATTCACCCCTCCACTTT.

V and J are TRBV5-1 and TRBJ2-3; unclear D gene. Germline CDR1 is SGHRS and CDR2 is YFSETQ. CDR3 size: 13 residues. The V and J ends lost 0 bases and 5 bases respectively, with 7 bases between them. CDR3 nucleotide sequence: TGCGCCAGCAGCTTGGCCATGGAAGATACGCAGTATTTT. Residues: CASSLAMEDTQYF.

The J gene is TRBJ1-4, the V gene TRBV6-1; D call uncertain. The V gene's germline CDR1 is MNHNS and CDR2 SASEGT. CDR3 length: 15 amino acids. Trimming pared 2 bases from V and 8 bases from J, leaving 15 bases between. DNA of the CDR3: TGTGCCAGCAGTGAATACTCTGTTTCTGGGGAAAAACTGTTTTTT. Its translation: CASSEYSVSGEKLFF.

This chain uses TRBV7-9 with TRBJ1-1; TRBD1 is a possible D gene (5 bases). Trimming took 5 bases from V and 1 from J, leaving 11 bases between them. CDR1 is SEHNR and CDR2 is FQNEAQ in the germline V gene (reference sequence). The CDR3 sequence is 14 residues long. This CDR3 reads CASSKGTANTEAFF. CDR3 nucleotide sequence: TGTGCCAGCAGCAAAGGGACGGCGAACACTGAAGCTTTCTTT.

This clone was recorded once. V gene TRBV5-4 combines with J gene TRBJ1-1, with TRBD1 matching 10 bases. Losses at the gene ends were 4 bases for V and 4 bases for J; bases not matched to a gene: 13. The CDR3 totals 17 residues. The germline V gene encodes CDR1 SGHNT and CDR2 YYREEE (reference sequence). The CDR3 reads CASSNGQGVSLGTEAFF. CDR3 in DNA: TGTGCCAGCAGCAATGGACAGGGGGTCTCCTTGGGCACTGAAGCTTTCTTT.

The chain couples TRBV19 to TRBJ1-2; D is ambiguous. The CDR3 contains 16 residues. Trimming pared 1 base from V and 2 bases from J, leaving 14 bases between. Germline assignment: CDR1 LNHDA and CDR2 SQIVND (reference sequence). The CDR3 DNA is TGTGCCAGTAGTATAGGTGTCGGAGGAAACAACTATGGCTACACCTTC. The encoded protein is CASSIGVGGNNYGYTF.

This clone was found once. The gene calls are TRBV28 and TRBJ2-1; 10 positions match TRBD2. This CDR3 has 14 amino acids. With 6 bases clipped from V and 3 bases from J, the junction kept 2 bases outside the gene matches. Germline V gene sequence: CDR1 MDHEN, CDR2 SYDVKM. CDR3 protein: CASSASGGYNEQFF. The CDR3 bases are TGTGCCAGCAGCGCTAGCGGGGGCTACAATGAGCAGTTCTTC.

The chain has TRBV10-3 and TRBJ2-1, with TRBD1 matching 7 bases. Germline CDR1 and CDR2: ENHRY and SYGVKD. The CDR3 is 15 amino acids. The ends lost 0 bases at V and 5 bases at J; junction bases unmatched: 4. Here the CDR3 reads CAISESIQGDNEQFF. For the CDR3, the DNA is TGTGCCATCAGTGAGTCTATTCAGGGGGACAATGAGCAGTTCTTC.

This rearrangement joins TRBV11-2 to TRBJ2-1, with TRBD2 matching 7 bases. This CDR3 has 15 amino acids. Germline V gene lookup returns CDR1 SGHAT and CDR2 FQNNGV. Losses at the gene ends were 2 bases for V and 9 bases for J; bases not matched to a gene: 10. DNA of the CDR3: TGTGCCAGCAGCTTACCCGGGACTACCGGGATTGAGCAGTTCTTC. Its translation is CASSLPGTTGIEQFF.

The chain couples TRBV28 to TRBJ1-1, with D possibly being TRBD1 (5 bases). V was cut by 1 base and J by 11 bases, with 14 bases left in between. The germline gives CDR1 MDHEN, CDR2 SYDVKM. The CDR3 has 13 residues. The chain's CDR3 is CASSLLQDGGAFF. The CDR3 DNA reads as TGTGCCAGCAGTTTATTACAGGATGGGGGGGCTTTCTTT.

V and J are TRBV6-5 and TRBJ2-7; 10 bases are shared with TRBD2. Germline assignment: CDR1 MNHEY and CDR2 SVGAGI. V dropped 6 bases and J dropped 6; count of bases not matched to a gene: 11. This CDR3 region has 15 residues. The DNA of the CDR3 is TGTGCCAGCAGGACCCTCCTAGCGGGAGTAGGCGAGCAGTACTTC. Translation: CASRTLLAGVGEQYF.